This T cell receptor (beta chain) was captured in a study of blood T cell repertoires in COVID-19. Study-level information: COVID-19 samples, acute and convalescent, were from the United States, Italy and Spain. PBMCs, B-cell-depleted T cells, or T cells provided the cDNA or gDNA that made up the material.

The V end was cut by 2 bases, the J end by 1 base, with 16 bases between. Germline lookup yields CDR1 SGHKS and CDR2 YYEKEE (reference sequence). The CDR3 spans 16 residues. Authors' data handling: Scientists estimated how many nucleated cells there were by amplifying reference gene primers. Measured with immunoSEQ multiplex PCR; TCRdb has only the in-frame clones, and not every one. V and J calls and clone size are copied from that table; D and trimming were computed from the DNA. Here the sample spans fewer than 300,000 clones, approximately 90% being singletons. The chain has TRBV5-5 and TRBJ2-7; no clear D gene. Source material: peripheral blood. The receptor was isolated from a man aged 25-45 years with acute or convalescent COVID-19. CDR3 protein: CASSLAPPTGSYEQYF. DNA for the CDR3: TGTGCCAGCAGCTTAGCCCCCCCGACGGGTTCCTACGAGCAGTACTTC.